This section outlines one T cell receptor beta chain sequence together with its context. V was trimmed by 2 bases and J by 1 base, leaving 11 bases between them. Germline loops: CDR1 KGHSH, CDR2 LQKENI. This CDR3 contains 15 residues. This entry belongs to a study of blood T cell repertoires in COVID-19. This table comes from immunoSEQ multiplex PCR, and its TCRdb copy is limited to in-frame clones, with some not included. This table has about 480,000 clones, around 87% appearing once. The receptor's source is a woman in her forties who had recovered from COVID-19. Sequenced input: PBMCs or T cells enriched from blood (not recorded which). The rearrangement uses TRBV18 and TRBJ1-1; D is perhaps TRBD1 (6 bases). The CDR3 DNA is TGTGCCAGCTCACCATCTCAGGGGAGGAACACTGAAGCTTTCTTT. Residues: CASSPSQGRNTEAFF.